These 19 T cell receptor beta chains share one sample of origin, sequenced in a study of T cell repertoires in cytomegalovirus infection. TCRdb processed the reads anew with MiXCR; each CDR3 protein has one entry. The data show around 540,000 distinct CDR3 sequences, roughly a third seen once. These receptors' targets are unknown. The material sequenced was cultured PBMCs, taken from culture after CMV antigen stimulation. These receptors were collected from a human donor in good health (CMV status not recorded). Some clones in this sample may be carry-over from other donors' samples.

This clonotype occurred a few times. The V call is TRBV12-3 or TRBV12-4, the J call TRBJ2-1; D gene ambiguous. The length of the CDR3 is 10 residues. CDR3 DNA: TGTGCTTCCGCCGGCGGTGAGCAGTTCTTC. It codes for CASAGGEQFF.

The chain couples TRBV7-2 to TRBJ2-7, with D hard to call. V was pared by 1 base and J by 2 bases, with 9 bases between. Germline loops: CDR1 SGHTA, CDR2 FQGNSA. This CDR3 has 14 amino acids. CDR3 loop: CASSLGLGPYEQYV. DNA of the CDR3: TGTGCCAGCAGCTTAGGTCTGGGCCCCTACGAGCAGTACGTC.

In this sample, this clonotype turned up a few times. The V gene is TRBV6-1, the J gene TRBJ2-7; 12 bases agree with TRBD2. The trim removed 6 bases at V and 3 bases at J, leaving 6 bases unmatched. Germline lookup yields CDR1 MNHNS and CDR2 SASEGT. This CDR3 contains 15 residues. The CDR3 DNA follows: TGTGCCAGCAGGGTGGAACTAGCGGGAGGCTACGAGCAGTACTTC. This encodes CASRVELAGGYEQYF.

This clonotype has a count of ten or more. V and J are TRBV7-8 and TRBJ1-1; 7 positions agree with TRBD1. With 0 bases clipped from V and 0 bases from J, the junction kept 7 bases outside the gene matches. CDR3 length equals 17 residues. The germline CDR1 and CDR2 sequences are SGHVS and FQNEAQ. The CDR3 DNA reads as TGTGCCAGCAGCTTAGCGCTCCCAGGGGGAATGAACACTGAAGCTTTCTTT. Amino acids: CASSLALPGGMNTEAFF.

The V and J genes are TRBV20-1 and TRBJ1-1; D unclear. Trimming took off 4 bases at V and 2 bases at J, with 8 bases between the two ends. The CDR3 consists of 12 residues. Germline V gene lookup returns CDR1 DFQATT and CDR2 SNEGSKA (reference sequence). The CDR3 loop is CSATRSNTEAFF. The DNA of the CDR3 is TGCAGTGCTACCAGATCAAACACTGAAGCTTTCTTT.

This clonotype appeared a few times. The chain's CDR3 is CASSQGLGMAYNEQFF. In DNA form, the CDR3 reads TGCGCCAGCAGCCAAGGATTGGGGATGGCCTACAATGAGCAGTTCTTC. The chain is built from TRBV4-3 and TRBJ2-1; D unresolved. V lost 1 base, J lost 2 bases, and 12 bases lay in between. Germline-derived CDR1 and CDR2 are LGHNA and YSLEER. This CDR3 region has 16 residues.

The chain links TRBV7-6 to TRBJ2-1; D remains ambiguous. The CDR3 is made up of 16 amino acids. V lost 2 bases and J lost 6, with 17 bases in between. CDR1 is SGHVS and CDR2 is FNYEAQ in the germline V gene. This CDR3 reads CASSLPPGTLGNEQFF. The CDR3 bases are TGTGCCAGCAGCTTACCCCCTGGAACCTTAGGCAATGAGCAGTTCTTC.

V is TRBV20-1 and J is TRBJ2-5, with 8 bases aligning to TRBD1. This CDR3 has 16 amino acids. The ends lost 6 bases at V and 5 bases at J; junction bases unmatched: 17. Germline CDR1 is DFQATT and CDR2 is SNEGSKA (reference sequence). CDR3 bases: TGCAGTGCCCAAGGGACAGGAGGCCCCGAGGGCGAGACCCAGTACTTC. Translated: CSAQGTGGPEGETQYF.

The chain is built from TRBV27 and TRBJ1-3; the D is unclear. CDR3 size: 15 residues. The ends were cut back, 0 bases at V and 7 bases at J, with 13 bases in the middle. Germline lookup yields CDR1 MNHEY and CDR2 SMNVEV (reference sequence). DNA of the CDR3: TGTGCCAGCAGTTTATCCGGCGCCGCGGGGAACACCATATATTTT. Its translation is CASSLSGAAGNTIYF.

The chain recombines TRBV5-6 with TRBJ2-7; weak D call: TRBD2 (5 bases). V dropped 5 bases and J dropped 5 bases, with 11 bases sitting between them. CDR1 and CDR2 from the germline V gene are SGHDT and YYEEEE. The CDR3 has 12 amino acids. CDR3 coding DNA: TGTGCCAGCAGTCCGGGGTTCGACGAGCAGTACTTC. Residues: CASSPGFDEQYF.

The rearrangement uses TRBV12-3 or TRBV12-4 and TRBJ1-2; 12 nucleotides match TRBD1. Trimming cost V 4 bases and J 7 bases; bases outside gene matches: 7. CDR3 length: 15 amino acids. The CDR3 region has the DNA TGTGCCAGCAGTTACACCGGGACAGGGGGCTCTGGCTACACCTTC. Amino acids: CASSYTGTGGSGYTF.

This clonotype was seen a few times. The chain links TRBV19 to TRBJ2-3, with TRBD1 matching 7 bases. This CDR3 comprises 15 residues. Trimming cost V 9 bases and J 2 bases; bases outside gene matches: 11. Germline V CDR1 and CDR2: LNHDA, SQIVND (reference sequence). CDR3 nucleotides: TGTGCCAGCAAAGCACAGGGGCTACTCACAGATACGCAGTATTTT. It translates to CASKAQGLLTDTQYF.

The V call is TRBV28, the J call TRBJ2-7; no clear D. The germline V gene encodes CDR1 MDHEN and CDR2 SYDVKM. V lost 2 bases, J lost 0 bases, and 8 bases lay in between. This CDR3 region has 14 residues. The CDR3 DNA reads as TGTGCCAGCAGTTTAGCGAGGAACTCCTACGAGCAGTACTTC. It translates to CASSLARNSYEQYF.

V usage is TRBV4-3 and J usage is TRBJ2-7, with a weak D call TRBD2 (5 bases). Trimming shortened V by 2 bases and J by 1 base, and 15 bases separated the two germline ends. The CDR3 has 16 residues. Germline-derived CDR1 and CDR2 are LGHNA and YSLEER. The CDR3 coding sequence is TGCGCCAGCAGCCAAAATGTGGCGGGCTCTTCCTACGAGCAGTACTTC. Translation gives CASSQNVAGSSYEQYF.

The CDR3 nucleotides read TGTGCCAGCAGTTTCGCAGGGTGGGGCGGAGAGACCCAGTACTTC. Its protein is CASSFAGWGGETQYF. This chain joins TRBV12-3 or TRBV12-4 and TRBJ2-5; possibly TRBD1 for D (5 bases). With 3 bases removed from V and 4 bases from J, the gap between germline ends came to 15 bases. The CDR3 length is 15 residues.

V and J are TRBV4-1 and TRBJ1-6; D gene uncertain. V gave up 0 bases and J gave up 2 bases, with 5 bases separating them. This CDR3 comprises 15 residues. CDR1 is MGHRA, CDR2 YSYEKL, per germline. CDR3 DNA sequence: TGCGCCAGCAGCCAAGATGAGACCTATAATTCACCCCTCCACTTT. Amino acid sequence: CASSQDETYNSPLHF.

The table lists this clonotype with a few counts. This sequence joins TRBV12-3 or TRBV12-4 and TRBJ2-7, with D possibly being TRBD1 (7 bases). The CDR3 length is 13 residues. V was cut by 8 bases and J by 0 bases, with 11 bases left in between. This chain's CDR3 is CASSGGGSYEQYF. DNA for the CDR3: TGTGCCAGCTCAGGGGGAGGCTCCTACGAGCAGTACTTC.

This clonotype came up a few times. The genes are TRBV11-2 and TRBJ2-1; the match to TRBD1 covers 10 bases. The CDR3 runs 15 residues. V gave up 4 bases and J gave up 3 bases; unmatched junction bases: 3. CDR1 and CDR2 from the germline V gene are SGHAT and FQNNGV. The CDR3, as DNA: TGTGCCAGCAGCTCCGGGACAGGGGTCTACAATGAGCAGTTCTTC. Its protein is CASSSGTGVYNEQFF. Based on the CDR3 plus reference TRBV11-2 and TRBJ2-1, the full variable domain is EAGVAQSPRYKIIEKRQSVAFWCNPISGHATLYWYQQILGQGPKLLIQFQNNGVVDDSQLPKDRFSAERLKGVDSTLKIQPAKLEDSAVYLCASSSGTGVYNEQFFGPGTRLTVL.

This chain links TRBV12-3 or TRBV12-4 with TRBJ2-1; D may correspond to TRBD1 or TRBD2 (5 bases each). The CDR3 contains 17 residues. V lost 3 bases, J lost 6 bases, and 21 bases lay in between. This CDR3 reads CASSLVGWGRNGNEQFF. The CDR3 DNA reads as TGTGCCAGCAGTTTGGTGGGTTGGGGGAGAAATGGCAATGAGCAGTTCTTC.